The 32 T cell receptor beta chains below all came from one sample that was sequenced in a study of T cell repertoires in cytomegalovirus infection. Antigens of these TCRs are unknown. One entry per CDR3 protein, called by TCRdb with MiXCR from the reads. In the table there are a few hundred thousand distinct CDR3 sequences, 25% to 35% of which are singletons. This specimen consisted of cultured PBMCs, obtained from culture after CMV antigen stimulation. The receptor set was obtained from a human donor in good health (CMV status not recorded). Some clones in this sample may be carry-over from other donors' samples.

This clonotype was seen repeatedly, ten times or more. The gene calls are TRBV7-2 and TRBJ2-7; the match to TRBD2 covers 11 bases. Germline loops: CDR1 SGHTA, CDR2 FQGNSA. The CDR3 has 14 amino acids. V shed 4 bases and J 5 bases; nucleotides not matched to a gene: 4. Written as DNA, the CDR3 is TGTGCCAGCAGCTCGGGACTAGCGGAGAACGAGCAGTACTTC. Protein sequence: CASSSGLAENEQYF.

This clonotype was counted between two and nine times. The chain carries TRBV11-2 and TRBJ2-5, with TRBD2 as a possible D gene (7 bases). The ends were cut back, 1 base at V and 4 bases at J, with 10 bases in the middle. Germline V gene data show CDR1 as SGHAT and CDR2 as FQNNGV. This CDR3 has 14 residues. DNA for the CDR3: TGTGCCAGCAGCTTAGGGGGGGGCGGAGAGACCCAGTACTTC. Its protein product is CASSLGGGGETQYF.

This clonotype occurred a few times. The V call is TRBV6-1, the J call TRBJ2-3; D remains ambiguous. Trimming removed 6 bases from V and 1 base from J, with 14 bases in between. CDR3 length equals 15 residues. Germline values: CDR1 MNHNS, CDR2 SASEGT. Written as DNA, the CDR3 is TGTGCCAGCAGACCCAGCTTTGGTGGCACAGATACGCAGTATTTT. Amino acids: CASRPSFGGTDTQYF.

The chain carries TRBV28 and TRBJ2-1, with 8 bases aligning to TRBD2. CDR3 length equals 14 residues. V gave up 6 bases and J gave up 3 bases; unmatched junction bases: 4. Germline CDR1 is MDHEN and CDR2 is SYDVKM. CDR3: CASRSGSLYNEQFF. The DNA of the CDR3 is TGTGCCAGCAGGAGCGGGAGCCTCTACAATGAGCAGTTCTTC.

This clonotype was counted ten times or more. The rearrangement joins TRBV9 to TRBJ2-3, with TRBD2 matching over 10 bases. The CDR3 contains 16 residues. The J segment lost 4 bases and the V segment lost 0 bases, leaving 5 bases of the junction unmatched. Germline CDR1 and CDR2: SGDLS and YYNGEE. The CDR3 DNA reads TGTGCCAGCAGCGTAGGGGGGGGGACTAGCGCAGATACGCAGTATTTT. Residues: CASSVGGGTSADTQYF.

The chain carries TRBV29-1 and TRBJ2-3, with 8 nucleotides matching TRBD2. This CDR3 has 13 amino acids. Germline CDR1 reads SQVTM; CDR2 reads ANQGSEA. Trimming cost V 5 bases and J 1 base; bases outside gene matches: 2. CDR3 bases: TGCAGCGTTAGGCGGGGGGGCACAGATACGCAGTATTTT. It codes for CSVRRGGTDTQYF.

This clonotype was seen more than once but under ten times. CDR3 coding DNA: TGTGCCAGCAGCTTAAGGTGGGGAGTGGGCACTGAAGCTTTCTTT. The encoded protein is CASSLRWGVGTEAFF. The chain employs TRBV11-2 and TRBJ1-1; D is unresolved. Germline V CDR1 and CDR2: SGHAT, FQNNGV. This CDR3 spans 15 amino acids. The ends were cut back, 2 bases at V and 4 bases at J, with 14 bases in the middle.

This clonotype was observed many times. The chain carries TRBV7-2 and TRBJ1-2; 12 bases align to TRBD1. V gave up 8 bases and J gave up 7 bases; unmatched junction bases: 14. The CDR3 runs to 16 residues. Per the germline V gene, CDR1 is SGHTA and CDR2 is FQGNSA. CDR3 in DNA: TGTGCCAGCCATGAATATGGGGACAGGGGGCAGACTGGCTACACCTTC. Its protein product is CASHEYGDRGQTGYTF. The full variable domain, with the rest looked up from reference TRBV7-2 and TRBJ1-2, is GAGVSQSPSNKVTEKGKDVELRCDPISGHTALYWYRQSLGQGLEFLIYFQGNSAPDKSGLPSDRFSAERTGGSVSTLTIQRTQQEDSAVYLCASHEYGDRGQTGYTFGSGTRLTVV.

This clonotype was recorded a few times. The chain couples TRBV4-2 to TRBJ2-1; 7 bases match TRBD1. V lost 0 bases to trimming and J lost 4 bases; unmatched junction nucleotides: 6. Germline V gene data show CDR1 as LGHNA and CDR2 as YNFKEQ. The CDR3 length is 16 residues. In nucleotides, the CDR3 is TGTGCCAGCAGCCAAGAACAGGGGCTGGGTTACAATGAGCAGTTCTTC. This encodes CASSQEQGLGYNEQFF.

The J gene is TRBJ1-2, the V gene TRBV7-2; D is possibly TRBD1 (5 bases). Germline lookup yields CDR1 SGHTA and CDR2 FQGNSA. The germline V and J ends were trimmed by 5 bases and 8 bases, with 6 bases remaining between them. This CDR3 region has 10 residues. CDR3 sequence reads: CASSPGGYTF. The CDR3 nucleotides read TGTGCCAGCAGCCCAGGGGGCTACACCTTC. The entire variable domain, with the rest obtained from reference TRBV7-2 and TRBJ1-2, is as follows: GAGVSQSPSNKVTEKGKDVELRCDPISGHTALYWYRQSLGQGLEFLIYFQGNSAPDKSGLPSDRFSAERTGGSVSTLTIQRTQQEDSAVYLCASSPGGYTFGSGTRLTVV.

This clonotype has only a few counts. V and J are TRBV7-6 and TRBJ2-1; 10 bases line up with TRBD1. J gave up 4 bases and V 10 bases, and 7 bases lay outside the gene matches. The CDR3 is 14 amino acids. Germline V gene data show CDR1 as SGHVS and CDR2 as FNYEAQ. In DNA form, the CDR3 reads TGTGCCACTCACTCGGGACAGGGGTACAATGAGCAGTTCTTC. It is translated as CATHSGQGYNEQFF.

The CDR3 is CASSATDRGLDGELFF. The CDR3 nucleotides read TGTGCCAGCAGCGCCACCGACAGGGGGTTGGACGGGGAGCTGTTTTTT. J is TRBJ2-2 and V is TRBV6-6, with 9 bases identical to TRBD1. Unmatched junction bases numbered 12, after V lost 6 bases and J lost 7 bases. This CDR3 spans 16 amino acids. CDR1 is MNHNY and CDR2 is SVGAGI in the germline V gene (reference sequence).

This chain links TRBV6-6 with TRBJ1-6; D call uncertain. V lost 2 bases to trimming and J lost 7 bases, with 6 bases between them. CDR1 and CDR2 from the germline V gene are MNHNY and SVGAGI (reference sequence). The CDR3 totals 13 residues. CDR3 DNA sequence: TGTGCCAGCAGTTACGACACCAATTCACCCCTCCACTTT. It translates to CASSYDTNSPLHF.

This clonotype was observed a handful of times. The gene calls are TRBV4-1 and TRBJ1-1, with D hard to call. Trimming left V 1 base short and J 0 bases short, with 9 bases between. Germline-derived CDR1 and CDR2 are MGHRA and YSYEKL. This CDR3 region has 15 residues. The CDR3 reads CASSQAGQLNTEAFF. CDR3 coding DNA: TGCGCCAGCAGCCAAGCCGGCCAGCTGAACACTGAAGCTTTCTTT.

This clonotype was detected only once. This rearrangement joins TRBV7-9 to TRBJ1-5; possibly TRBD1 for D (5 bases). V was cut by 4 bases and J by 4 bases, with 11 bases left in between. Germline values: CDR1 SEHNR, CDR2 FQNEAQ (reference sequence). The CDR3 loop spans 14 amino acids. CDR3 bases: TGTGCCAGCAGCTACCCGGGACTTAATCAGCCCCAGCATTTT. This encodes CASSYPGLNQPQHF.

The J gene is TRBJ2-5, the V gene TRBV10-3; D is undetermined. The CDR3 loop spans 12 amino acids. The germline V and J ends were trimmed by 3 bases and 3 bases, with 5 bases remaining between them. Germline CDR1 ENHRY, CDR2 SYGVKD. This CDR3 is CAISDTEETQYF. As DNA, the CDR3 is TGTGCCATCAGTGACACAGAAGAGACCCAGTACTTC.

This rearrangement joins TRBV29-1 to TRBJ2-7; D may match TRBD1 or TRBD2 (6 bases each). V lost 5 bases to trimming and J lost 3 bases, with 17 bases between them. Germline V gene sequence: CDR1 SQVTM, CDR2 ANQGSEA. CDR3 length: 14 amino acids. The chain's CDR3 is CSVSIIGGSYEQYF. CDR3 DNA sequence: TGCAGCGTTAGTATCATCGGGGGCAGCTACGAGCAGTACTTC.

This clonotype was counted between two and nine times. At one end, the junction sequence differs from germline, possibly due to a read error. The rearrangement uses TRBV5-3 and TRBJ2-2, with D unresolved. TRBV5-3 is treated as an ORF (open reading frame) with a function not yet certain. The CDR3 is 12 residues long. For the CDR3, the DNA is TGTGCCAGCAGCTTGGTTGGCGGGGAGCTGTTTTTT. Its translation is CASSLVGGELFF.

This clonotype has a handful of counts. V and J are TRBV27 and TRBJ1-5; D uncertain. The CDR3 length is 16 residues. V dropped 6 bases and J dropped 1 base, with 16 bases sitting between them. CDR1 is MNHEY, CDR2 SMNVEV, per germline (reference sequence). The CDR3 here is CASSLRATTSNQPQHF. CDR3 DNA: TGTGCCAGCAGCCTCCGGGCCACCACGAGCAATCAGCCCCAGCATTTT.

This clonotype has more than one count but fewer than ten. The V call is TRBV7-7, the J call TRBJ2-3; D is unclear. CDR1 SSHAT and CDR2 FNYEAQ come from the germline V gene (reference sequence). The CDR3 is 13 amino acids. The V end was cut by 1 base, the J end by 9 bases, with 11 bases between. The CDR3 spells CASSLVRTETQYF. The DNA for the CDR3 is TGTGCCAGCAGCTTAGTCCGGACCGAGACGCAGTATTTT.

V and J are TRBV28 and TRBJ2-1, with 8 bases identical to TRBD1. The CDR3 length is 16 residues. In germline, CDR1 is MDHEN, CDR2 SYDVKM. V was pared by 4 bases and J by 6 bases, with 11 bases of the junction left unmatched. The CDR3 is CASSSPGRGRINEQFF. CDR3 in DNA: TGTGCCAGCAGTTCCCCCGGCAGGGGGCGAATCAATGAGCAGTTCTTC.

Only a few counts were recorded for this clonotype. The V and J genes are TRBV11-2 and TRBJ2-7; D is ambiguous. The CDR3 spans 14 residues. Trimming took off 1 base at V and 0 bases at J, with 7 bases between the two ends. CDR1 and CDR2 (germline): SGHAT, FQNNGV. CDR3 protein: CASSLVLVSYEQYF. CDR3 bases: TGTGCCAGCAGCTTAGTGCTGGTCTCCTACGAGCAGTACTTC.

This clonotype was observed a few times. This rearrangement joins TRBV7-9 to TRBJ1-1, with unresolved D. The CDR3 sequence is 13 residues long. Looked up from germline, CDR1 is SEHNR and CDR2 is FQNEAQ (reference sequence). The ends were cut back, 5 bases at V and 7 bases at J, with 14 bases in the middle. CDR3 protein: CASSQPPVDEAFF. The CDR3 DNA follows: TGTGCCAGCAGCCAACCCCCGGTTGATGAAGCTTTCTTT.

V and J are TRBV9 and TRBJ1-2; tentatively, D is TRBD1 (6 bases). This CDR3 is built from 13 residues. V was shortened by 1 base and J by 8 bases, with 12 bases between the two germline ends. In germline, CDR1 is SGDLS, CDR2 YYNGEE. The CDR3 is CASSVPGRGGYTF. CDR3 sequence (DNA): TGTGCCAGCAGCGTACCAGGCAGGGGAGGCTACACCTTC. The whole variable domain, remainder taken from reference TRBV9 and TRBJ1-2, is DSGVTQTPKHLITATGQRVTLRCSPRSGDLSVYWYQQSLDQGLQFLIQYYNGEERAKGNILERFSAQQFPDLHSELNLSSLELGDSALYFCASSVPGRGGYTFGSGTRLTVV.

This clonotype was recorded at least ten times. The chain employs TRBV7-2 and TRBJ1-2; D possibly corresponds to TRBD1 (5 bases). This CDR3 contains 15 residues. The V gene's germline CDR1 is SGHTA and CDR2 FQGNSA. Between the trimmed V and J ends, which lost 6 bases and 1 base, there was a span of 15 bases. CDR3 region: CASSLNPGRNYGYTF. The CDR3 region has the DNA TGTGCCAGCAGTTTGAACCCGGGACGTAACTATGGCTACACCTTC.

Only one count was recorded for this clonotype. The CDR3 DNA sequence: TGTGCCAGTCGGGTCGGGACCGCTCCTAACTATGGCTACACCTTC. Translating it yields CASRVGTAPNYGYTF. This chain connects TRBV25-1 to TRBJ1-2; D might be TRBD1 (5 bases). V was shortened by 9 bases and J by 0 bases, with 17 bases between the two germline ends. This CDR3 spans 15 amino acids. Germline assignment: CDR1 MGHDK and CDR2 SYGVNS.

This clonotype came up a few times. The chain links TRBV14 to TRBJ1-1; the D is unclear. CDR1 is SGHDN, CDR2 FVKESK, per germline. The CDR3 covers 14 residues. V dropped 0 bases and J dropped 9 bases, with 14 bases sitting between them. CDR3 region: CASSQEQENLKAFF. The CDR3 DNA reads TGTGCCAGCAGCCAAGAGCAGGAAAATCTCAAAGCTTTCTTT.

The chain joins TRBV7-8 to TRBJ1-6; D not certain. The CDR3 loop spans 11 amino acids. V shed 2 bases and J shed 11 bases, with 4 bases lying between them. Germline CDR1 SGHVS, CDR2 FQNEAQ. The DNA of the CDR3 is TGTGCCAGCAGCTTAAACCCACCCCTCCACTTT. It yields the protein CASSLNPPLHF.

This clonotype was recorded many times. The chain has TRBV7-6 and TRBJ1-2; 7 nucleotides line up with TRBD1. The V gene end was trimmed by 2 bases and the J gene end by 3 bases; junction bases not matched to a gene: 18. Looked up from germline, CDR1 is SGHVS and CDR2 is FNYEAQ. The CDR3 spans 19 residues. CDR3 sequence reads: CASSLMDTPIPGGHYGYTF. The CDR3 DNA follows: TGTGCCAGCAGCTTAATGGATACCCCTATACCAGGGGGGCACTATGGCTACACCTTC.

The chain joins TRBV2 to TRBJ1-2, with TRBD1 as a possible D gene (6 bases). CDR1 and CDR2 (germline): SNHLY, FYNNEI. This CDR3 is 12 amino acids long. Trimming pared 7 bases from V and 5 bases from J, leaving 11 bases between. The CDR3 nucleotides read TGTGCCAGCAAAGGGGGAGGGTATGGCTACACCTTC. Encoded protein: CASKGGGYGYTF.

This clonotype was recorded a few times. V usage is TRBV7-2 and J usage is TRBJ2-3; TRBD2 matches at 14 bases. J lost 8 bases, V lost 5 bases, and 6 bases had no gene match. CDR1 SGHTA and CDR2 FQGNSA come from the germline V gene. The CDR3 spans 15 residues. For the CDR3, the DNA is TGTGCCAGCAGCCAGGGACTAGCGGGAGAGGTTACGCAGTATTTT. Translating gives CASSQGLAGEVTQYF.

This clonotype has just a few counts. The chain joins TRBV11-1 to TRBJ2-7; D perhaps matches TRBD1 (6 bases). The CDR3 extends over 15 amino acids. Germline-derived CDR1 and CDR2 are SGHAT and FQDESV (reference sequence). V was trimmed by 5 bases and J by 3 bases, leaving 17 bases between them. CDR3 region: CASSPLGQKFYEQYF. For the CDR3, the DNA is TGTGCCAGCAGCCCCCTGGGACAAAAGTTCTACGAGCAGTACTTC. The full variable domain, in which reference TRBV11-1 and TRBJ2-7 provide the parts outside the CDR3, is EAEVAQSPRYKITEKSQAVAFWCDPISGHATLYWYRQILGQGPELLVQFQDESVVDDSQLPKDRFSAERLKGVDSTLKIQPAELGDSAMYLCASSPLGQKFYEQYFGPGTRLTVT.